The T cell receptor (beta chain) described here comes from a study of technical replicates of blood from a handful of donors. This CDR3 spans 15 amino acids. V dropped 6 bases and J dropped 4 bases, with 19 bases sitting between them. CDR1 and CDR2 from the germline V gene are SGHTA and FQGTGA. The table came from immunoSEQ multiplex PCR; TCRdb's copy has only in-frame clones and leaves some out. The data show about 89,000 clones, roughly 94% seen once. This clonotype was sampled from a human donor in good health. The sequenced sample consisted of T cells isolated from PBMCs. This chain links TRBV7-3 with TRBJ2-7; perhaps TRBD1 as D (6 bases). CDR3 residues: CASRLEGVATYEQYF. The CDR3 bases are TGTGCCAGCAGACTCGAGGGGGTCGCAACTTACGAGCAGTACTTC.